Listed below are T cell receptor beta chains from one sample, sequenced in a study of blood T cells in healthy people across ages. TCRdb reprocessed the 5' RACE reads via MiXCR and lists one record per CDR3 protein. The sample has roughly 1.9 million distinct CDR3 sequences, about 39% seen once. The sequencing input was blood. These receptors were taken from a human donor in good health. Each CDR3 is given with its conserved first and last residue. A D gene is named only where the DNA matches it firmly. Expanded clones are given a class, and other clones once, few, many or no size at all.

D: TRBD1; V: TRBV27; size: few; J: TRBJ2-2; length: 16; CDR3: CASSLWGQGDTGELFF; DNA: TGTGCCAGCAGTTTATGGGGACAGGGGGATACCGGGGAGCTGTTTTTT
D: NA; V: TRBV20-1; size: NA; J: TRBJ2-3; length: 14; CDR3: CSATTALGTDTQYF; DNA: TGCAGTGCTACCACAGCGCTGGGGACAGATACGCAGTATTTT
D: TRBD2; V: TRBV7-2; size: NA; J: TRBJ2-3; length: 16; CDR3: CASSGGTSGTHYTQYF; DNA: TGTGCCAGCAGCGGTGGGACTAGCGGGACCCATTATACGCAGTATTTT
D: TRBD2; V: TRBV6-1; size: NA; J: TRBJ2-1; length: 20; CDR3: CASSTDRIAPGGRADNEQFF; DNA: TGTGCCAGCAGTACGGATAGAATAGCCCCGGGAGGCAGGGCTGACAATGAGCAGTTCTTC
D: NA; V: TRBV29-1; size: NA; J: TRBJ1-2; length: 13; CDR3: CSVSGRSNYGYTF; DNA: TGCAGCGTTTCGGGGAGATCCAACTATGGCTACACCTTC
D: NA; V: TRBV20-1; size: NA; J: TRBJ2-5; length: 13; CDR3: CSAGWTPTEEQYF; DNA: TGCAGTGCCGGGTGGACCCCCACGGAGGAGCAGTACTTC
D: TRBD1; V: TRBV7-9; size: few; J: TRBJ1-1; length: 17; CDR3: CASSYRKPGQALGQAFF; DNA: TGTGCCAGCAGTTACAGGAAGCCGGGACAGGCCCTGGGGCAAGCTTTCTTT
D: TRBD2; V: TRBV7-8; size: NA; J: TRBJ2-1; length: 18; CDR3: CASSLAPLAGGSYNEQFF; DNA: TGTGCCAGCAGCTTAGCCCCTCTAGCGGGGGGCTCTTACAATGAGCAGTTCTTC
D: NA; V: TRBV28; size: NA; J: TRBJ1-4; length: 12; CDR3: CASSLGRSWLFF; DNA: TGTGCCAGCAGTTTGGGGAGGTCCTGGCTGTTTTTT
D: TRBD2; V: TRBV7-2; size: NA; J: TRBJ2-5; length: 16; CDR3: CASSLKRGGPQETQYF; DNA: TGTGCCAGCAGCTTAAAGCGGGGGGGCCCTCAAGAGACCCAGTACTTC
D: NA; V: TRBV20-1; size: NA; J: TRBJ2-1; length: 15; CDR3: CSAPLPDRPDNEQFF; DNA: TGCAGTGCCCCTCTCCCGGACCGGCCTGACAATGAGCAGTTCTTC
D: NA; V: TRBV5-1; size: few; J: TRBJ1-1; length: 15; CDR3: CASSPDGNLNTEAFF; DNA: TGCGCCAGCAGCCCCGACGGAAACCTGAACACTGAAGCTTTCTTT
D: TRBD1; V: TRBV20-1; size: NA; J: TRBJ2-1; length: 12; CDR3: CSALDRVNEQFF; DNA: TGCAGTGCTCTGGACAGGGTCAATGAGCAGTTCTTC
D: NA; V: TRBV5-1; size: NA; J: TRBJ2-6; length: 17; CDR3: CASSLGGMDLGANVLTF; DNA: TGCGCCAGCAGCTTAGGGGGTATGGATTTGGGGGCCAACGTCCTGACTTTC
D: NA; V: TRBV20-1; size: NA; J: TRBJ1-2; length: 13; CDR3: CSAGSGWGYGYTF; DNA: TGCAGTGCTGGTTCAGGTTGGGGCTATGGCTACACCTTC
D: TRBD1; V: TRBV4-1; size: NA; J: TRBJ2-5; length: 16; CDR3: CASSQDGTGLQETQYF; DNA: TGCGCCAGCAGCCAAGATGGGACAGGACTCCAAGAGACCCAGTACTTC
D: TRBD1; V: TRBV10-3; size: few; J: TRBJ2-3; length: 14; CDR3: CATVDRGRSDTQYF; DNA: TGTGCCACTGTAGACAGGGGGCGGTCAGATACGCAGTATTTT
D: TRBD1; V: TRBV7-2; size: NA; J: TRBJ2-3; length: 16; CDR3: CASSPREGAWTDTQYF; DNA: TGTGCCAGCAGCCCCCGAGAGGGGGCTTGGACAGATACGCAGTATTTT
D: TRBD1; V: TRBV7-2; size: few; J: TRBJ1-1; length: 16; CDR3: CASSPGGRQGSTEAFF; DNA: TGTGCCAGCAGCCCAGGGGGCAGACAGGGTTCCACTGAAGCTTTCTTT
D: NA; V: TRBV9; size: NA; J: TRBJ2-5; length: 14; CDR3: CASSVRASPETQYF; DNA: TGTGCCAGCAGCGTAAGGGCTAGCCCTGAGACCCAGTACTTC
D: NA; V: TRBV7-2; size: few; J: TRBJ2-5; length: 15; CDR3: CASSFGGFPRETQYF; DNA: TGTGCCAGCAGCTTTGGCGGTTTCCCTCGGGAGACCCAGTACTTC
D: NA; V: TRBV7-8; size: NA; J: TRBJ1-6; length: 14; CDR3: CASTKEGLFSPLHF; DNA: TGTGCCAGCACCAAAGAAGGGTTGTTTTCACCCCTCCACTTT
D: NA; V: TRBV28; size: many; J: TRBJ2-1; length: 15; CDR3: CASLTAGQLYNEQFF; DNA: TGTGCCAGCTTAACGGCGGGGCAACTTTACAATGAGCAGTTCTTC
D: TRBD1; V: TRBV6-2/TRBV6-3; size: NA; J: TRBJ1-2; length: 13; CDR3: CASSYNRGLGYTF; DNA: TGTGCCAGCAGTTACAACAGGGGGCTCGGCTACACCTTC
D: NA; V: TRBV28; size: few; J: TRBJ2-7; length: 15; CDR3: CASSKVPGRGYEQYF; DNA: TGTGCCAGCAGTAAAGTCCCAGGGAGAGGGTACGAGCAGTACTTC
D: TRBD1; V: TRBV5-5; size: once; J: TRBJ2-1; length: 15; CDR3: CASSYRDRLLDEQFF; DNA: TGTGCCAGCAGTTACCGGGACAGGCTTTTAGATGAGCAGTTCTTC
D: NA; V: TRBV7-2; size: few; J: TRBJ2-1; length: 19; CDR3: CASSSPTGKPTSSYNEQFF; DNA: TGTGCCAGCAGCTCACCGACAGGAAAACCTACTAGCTCCTACAATGAGCAGTTCTTC
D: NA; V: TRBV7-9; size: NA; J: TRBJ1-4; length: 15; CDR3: CASSLDWSTNEKLFF; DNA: TGTGCCAGCAGCTTAGATTGGTCAACTAATGAAAAACTGTTTTTT
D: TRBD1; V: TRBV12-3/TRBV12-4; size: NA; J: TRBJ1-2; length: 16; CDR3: CASSYDRDNFNYGYTF; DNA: TGTGCCAGCAGCTACGACAGGGATAATTTTAACTATGGCTACACCTTC
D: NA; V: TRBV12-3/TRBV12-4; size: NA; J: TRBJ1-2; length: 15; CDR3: CASSFGSYLNYGYTF; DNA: TGTGCCAGCAGTTTCGGGTCCTATCTTAACTATGGCTACACCTTC
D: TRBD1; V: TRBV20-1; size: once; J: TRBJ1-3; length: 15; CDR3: CSAPQGGNSGNTIYF; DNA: TGCAGTGCTCCCCAGGGGGGCAACTCTGGAAACACCATATATTTT
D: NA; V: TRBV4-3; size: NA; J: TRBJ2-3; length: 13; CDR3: CASSQEEGDTQYF; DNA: TGCGCCAGCAGCCAAGAAGAGGGGGATACGCAGTATTTT
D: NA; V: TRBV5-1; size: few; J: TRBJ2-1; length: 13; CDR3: CASSVPLNNEQFF; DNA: TGCGCCAGCAGCGTCCCCCTTAACAATGAGCAGTTCTTC
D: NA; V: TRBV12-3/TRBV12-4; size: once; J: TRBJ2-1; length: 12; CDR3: CASSFFLARGFF; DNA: TGTGCCAGCAGTTTTTTTCTGGCCCGGGGGTTCTTC
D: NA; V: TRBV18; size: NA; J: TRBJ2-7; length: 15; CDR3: CASSPSMGVSYEQYF; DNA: TGTGCCAGCTCACCATCGATGGGGGTCTCCTACGAGCAGTACTTC
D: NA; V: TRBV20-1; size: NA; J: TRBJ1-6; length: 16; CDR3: CSASRGMGLIGSPLHF; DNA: TGCAGTGCTAGTCGAGGGATGGGTCTTATCGGTTCACCCCTCCACTTT
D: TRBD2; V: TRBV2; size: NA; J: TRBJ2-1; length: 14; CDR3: CASSGLAGGPPQFF; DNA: TGTGCCAGCAGTGGACTAGCGGGGGGGCCACCGCAGTTCTTC
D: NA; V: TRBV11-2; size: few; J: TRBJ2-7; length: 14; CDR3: CASSSRTNPYEQYF; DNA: TGTGCCAGCAGCTCCAGGACAAATCCCTACGAGCAGTACTTC
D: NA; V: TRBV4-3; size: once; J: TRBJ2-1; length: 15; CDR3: CASSQEGILGETQFF; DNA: TGCGCCAGCAGCCAAGAAGGGATTCTCGGAGAGACCCAGTTCTTC
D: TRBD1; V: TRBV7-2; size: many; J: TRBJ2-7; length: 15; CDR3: CASSRTGLSSYEQYF; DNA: TGTGCCAGCAGTAGGACAGGGCTTAGCTCCTACGAGCAGTACTTC
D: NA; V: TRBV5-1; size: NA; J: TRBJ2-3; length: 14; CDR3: CASSFGALTDTQYF; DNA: TGCGCCAGCAGCTTTGGGGCGCTCACAGATACGCAGTATTTT
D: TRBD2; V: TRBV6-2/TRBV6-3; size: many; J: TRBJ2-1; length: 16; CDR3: CASSYHPSGRYNEQFF; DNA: TGTGCCAGCAGTTACCATCCTAGCGGGAGATACAATGAGCAGTTCTTC
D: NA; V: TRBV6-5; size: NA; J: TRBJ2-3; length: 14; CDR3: CASTDSGGTDTQYF; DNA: TGTGCCAGCACCGATAGCGGCGGCACAGATACGCAGTATTTT
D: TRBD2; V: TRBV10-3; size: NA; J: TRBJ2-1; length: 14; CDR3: CAISLSGEQNEQFF; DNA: TGTGCCATCAGTCTTAGCGGGGAGCAAAATGAGCAGTTCTTC
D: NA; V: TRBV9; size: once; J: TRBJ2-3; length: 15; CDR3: CASSANPRGRDTQYF; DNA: TGTGCCAGCAGCGCCAATCCTCGTGGAAGAGATACGCAGTATTTT
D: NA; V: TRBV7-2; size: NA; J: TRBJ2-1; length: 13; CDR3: CASSLRWGDEQFF; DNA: TGTGCCAGCAGCTTACGTTGGGGAGATGAGCAGTTCTTC
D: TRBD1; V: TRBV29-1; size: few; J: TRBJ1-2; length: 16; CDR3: CSVSFTGGVETRGYTF; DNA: TGCAGCGTCTCCTTTACAGGGGGCGTTGAGACCCGTGGCTACACCTTC
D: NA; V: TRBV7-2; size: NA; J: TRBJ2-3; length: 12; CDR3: CASSYVVDTQYF; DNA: TGTGCCAGCAGCTATGTCGTAGATACGCAGTATTTT
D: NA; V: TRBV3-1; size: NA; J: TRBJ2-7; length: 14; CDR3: CASSPEPFSYEQYF; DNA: TGTGCCAGCAGCCCTGAGCCTTTCTCCTACGAGCAGTACTTC
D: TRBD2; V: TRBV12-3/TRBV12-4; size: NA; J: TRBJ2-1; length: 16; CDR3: CASSFSAAGGYNEQFF; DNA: TGTGCCAGCAGTTTTTCAGCAGCGGGGGGATACAATGAGCAGTTCTTC
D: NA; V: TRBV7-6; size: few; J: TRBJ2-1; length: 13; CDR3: CASSLAFCNEQFF; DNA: TGTGCCAGCAGCTTAGCCTTTTGCAATGAGCAGTTCTTC
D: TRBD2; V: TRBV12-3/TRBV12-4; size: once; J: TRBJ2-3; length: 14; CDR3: CASSLLAESDTQYF; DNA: TGTGCCAGCAGTTTACTAGCGGAGTCAGATACGCAGTATTTT
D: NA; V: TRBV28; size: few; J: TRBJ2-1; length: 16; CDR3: CASSSARGDTRSEQFF; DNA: TGTGCCAGCAGTTCCGCCAGGGGGGATACGCGTAGTGAGCAGTTCTTC
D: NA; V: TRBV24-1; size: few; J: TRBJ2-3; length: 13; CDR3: CATSESFPDTQYF; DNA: TGTGCCACCAGTGAAAGCTTTCCAGATACGCAGTATTTT
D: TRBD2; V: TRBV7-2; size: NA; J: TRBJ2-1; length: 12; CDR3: CASSFAGGSQFF; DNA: TGTGCCAGCAGCTTTGCGGGGGGGTCACAGTTCTTC
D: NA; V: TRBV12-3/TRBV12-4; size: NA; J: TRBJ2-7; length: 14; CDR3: CASWGGVGLGEQYF; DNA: TGTGCCAGCTGGGGCGGTGTAGGTCTGGGCGAGCAGTACTTC
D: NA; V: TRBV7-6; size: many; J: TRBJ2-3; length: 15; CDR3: CASSLSGALTDTQYF; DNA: TGTGCCAGCAGCTTGTCGGGGGCCCTGACAGATACGCAGTATTTT
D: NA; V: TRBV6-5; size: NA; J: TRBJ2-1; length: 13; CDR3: CASSWGRYNEQFF; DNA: TGTGCCAGCAGCTGGGGACGGTACAATGAGCAGTTCTTC
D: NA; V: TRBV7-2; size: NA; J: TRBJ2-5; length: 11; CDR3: CASSSLQTQYF; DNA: TGTGCCAGCAGCTCTCTGCAGACCCAGTACTTC